This TCR beta chain was obtained from a study of blood T cell repertoires in COVID-19. Background on the study: Researchers got acute and convalescent COVID-19 samples from the United States, Italy and Spain. Nucleic acid was either cDNA or gDNA, and it came from T cells, B-cell-depleted T cells, or PBMCs.

In this sample, this clone turned up once. In the original analysis: Using reference gene primer amplification, nucleated cell counts were estimated. Only in-frame clones appear in the TCRdb table, and some are missing; sequencing was by immunoSEQ multiplex PCR. That table supplies the V and J calls and clone size; D and trimming were determined from the DNA. Seen here are some 58,000 clones, over 75% observed once, and the top ten hold approximately 6.2%. The CDR3 is 16 amino acids. CDR1 is MGHDK and CDR2 is SYGVNS in the germline V gene. Trimming left V 3 bases short and J 0 bases short, with 14 bases between.

Sequenced sample: peripheral blood. The source of this sequence is a man in his forties with acute or convalescent COVID-19. This chain connects TRBV25-1 to TRBJ1-2, with D possibly matching TRBD1 (5 bases). The CDR3 here is CASSDQGMGANYGYTF. The CDR3 DNA follows: TGTGCCAGCAGTGATCAGGGTATGGGCGCTAACTATGGCTACACCTTC.